The clone carrying this T cell receptor beta chain was picked up a small number of times. Its antigen is not known. TCRdb reanalysed the 5' RACE reads using MiXCR and keeps one entry per CDR3 protein. Among hundreds of thousands of distinct CDR3 sequences listed, about 12% were seen once. These data come from a study of identical twins. The trim removed 10 bases at V and 2 bases at J, leaving 7 bases unmatched. Looked up from germline, CDR1 is LNHDA and CDR2 is SQIVND (reference sequence). There are 14 residues in the CDR3. Study-wide findings and caveats: Cord blood's abundant beta clonotypes had fewer insertions, unlike memory repertoires.

These data were also reused for a study on yellow fever vaccine responses in identical twins. As reported in that work: After vaccination, twins' T cell response reportedly seemed partly convergent, partly personalized.

The receptor was isolated from a woman aged 18-35 years in good health. Specimen: PBMCs. The chain carries TRBV19 and TRBJ2-2; TRBD1 agrees at 7 bases. Here the CDR3 DNA reads TGTGCCACCAGACAGGGCTTCAACACCGGGGAGCTGTTTTTT. It is translated as CATRQGFNTGELFF.